This entry features one T cell receptor (beta chain) sequence. This sample stems from a study of blood T cell repertoires in COVID-19. The CDR3 consists of 14 residues. The V gene end was trimmed by 2 bases and the J gene end by 5 bases; junction bases not matched to a gene: 5. Germline V gives CDR1 LNHNV, CDR2 YYDKDF (reference sequence). Enrolment of Seattle patients took place during active infection, and they were followed longitudinally. Methods used by the authors: The assay estimated nucleated cells by amplifying reference gene primers. The table came from immunoSEQ multiplex PCR; TCRdb's copy has only in-frame clones and leaves some out. That table supplies the V and J calls and clone size; D and trimming were determined from the DNA. The sample lists 150,000 to 200,000 clones, roughly 89% occurring once.

V usage is TRBV15 and J usage is TRBJ2-5; 7 bases agree with TRBD1. Sequenced material: peripheral blood. The clonotype was recovered from a woman in her 70s with COVID-19, enrolled during active disease. CDR3 coding DNA: TGTGCCACCAGCAGAAGGGGGCCGATGGAGACCCAGTACTTC. It encodes CATSRRGPMETQYF.